The clone carrying this T cell receptor (beta chain) was counted a few times. Its antigen is undetermined. Researchers made TCR cDNA using 5'RACE template switching, and this step added a universal primer site and UMIs. TCRdb fed the 5' RACE reads into MiXCR, producing one record per CDR3 protein. The data hold about 310,000 distinct CDR3 sequences, with 3.6% observed a single time. The entry originates in a study of T cells after yellow fever vaccination. Study at large: With SMART-Seq v4 Ultra Low Input, the fractions containing low cell numbers were prepared. General study points: The secondary T-cell response peaked on day 5, not day 15, but was weaker. Booster sampling recovered most clones from primary vaccination (nearly 98% CD4, around 90% CD8).

There are 16 residues in the CDR3. Per germline, CDR1 SQVTM and CDR2 ANQGSEA. Trimming took 0 bases from V and 4 from J; bases not matched to a gene: 5. The sequencing here drew on PBMCs, taken on the day of the yellow fever booster vaccination. The rearrangement uses TRBV29-1 and TRBJ2-3, with 12 bases matching TRBD2. The receptor was derived from a man between 18 and 29 years old who received the YFV17D yellow fever vaccine. This chain's CDR3 is CSVEDLAGGLSDTQYF. CDR3 in DNA: TGCAGCGTTGAAGATCTAGCGGGGGGGCTCTCAGATACGCAGTATTTT.